This TCR beta chain is drawn from a study of cytomegalovirus exposure and HLA in healthy donors (dated by TCRdb to the late 2010s). Notes on the research overall: An earlier analysis of some 620 of the donors reported around 280 Gb of sequence data and around 100 million unique TCR beta sequences obtained from some 200 million T cells. About 300 gigabases of sequencing data and 80 million or so unique TCR sequences were included in an early release covering over 600 HLA-typed donors. Of the roughly 400 genotyped donors, roughly 80% fell in the genetic ancestry cluster associated with self-reported Caucasian donors. The study aimed to test whether cataloging public T cell receptors could reveal signatures of past pathogen exposure. Using immunosequencing, the study profiled T cell repertoires from fewer than 850 subjects and related those repertoires to cytomegalovirus serostatus. In addition to the first cohort of around 670 subjects, a separate validation cohort of 130 or so different subjects was used. To predict cytomegalovirus infection status, the study combined high-throughput TCR immunosequencing, statistical association of individual TCRs with disease status, and machine learning. In a later analysis, previously published TCR beta repertoires from hundreds of donors were re-analyzed and high-resolution HLA genotyping was added so that TCR occurrence patterns could be studied. In the later analysis, no new phenotypic data were used to find candidate immune exposures; instead, reliance was placed on TCR beta sequences and their occurrence across donors. To decide whether each TCR beta V gene segment behaved as functional or pseudogenic, an earlier analysis of some 600 of the donors relied on high-throughput TCR beta sequencing. Alongside the repertoire data, information on donor age, sex, ethnicity and CMV serostatus was compiled. A later genetic analysis took genome-wide SNP genotypes for about 65% of the 666 donors and used that subset as a discovery cohort. All discovery cohort repertoires had been generated on a single sequencing platform. Both class I and class II loci were covered by HLA typing, at four-digit resolution. Typing coverage differed by locus: A, B, C, DRB1 and DQB1 were typed in roughly 629-640 donors, DQA1 in 500 to 550, DPA1 in around 600, and DPB1 in approximately 450. Four or five DR-DQ haplotypes were treated as single units for association and clustering because of strong linkage in the cohort. Among about 370 genotyped donors of the cohort, an average of roughly 230,000 unique TCR beta nucleotide sequences was sequenced per donor, of which roughly 17% were non-productive.

Study-wide findings and limitations: The sequencing pipeline was judged likely to have produced a cluster of highly shared sequence variants as a technical artifact. When HLA alleles, especially DR and DQ, strongly co-occurred, attributing TCR associations to individual alleles was difficult. According to a later analysis, TCR association rates differed among HLA loci, with DRB1 alleles showing the most associated TCRs and HLA-C alleles showing the fewest. In a later analysis, 16,951 TCR beta sequences were associated with specific HLA alleles at a false discovery rate of 0.05. In a later analysis, HLA-associated TCR beta chains showed more clonal expansion and lower generation probabilities than non-associated chains that were equally common. According to the authors, the approach could potentially be generalized to other disease states and immunological phenotypes. An earlier analysis of around 540 of the donors showed that most TCR beta V segments appeared in productive rearrangements either about 87% or about 30% of the time, which broadly matched IMGT annotations. In the study, 150 to 200 TCR beta chains were listed as associated with cytomegalovirus. Most TCR sequences were observed very rarely across donors, whereas some public TCRs were present in many individuals. In this cohort, only TCR beta chains were sequenced, and detectable features were limited by the absence of alpha or paired-chain data. Several of the top co-occurrence clusters appeared to be linked to parvovirus B19, influenza, CMV and Epstein-Barr virus, according to a later analysis. The only immune exposure information available for the cohort was CMV serostatus. Because the 87-base-pair reads could not distinguish some IMGT-functional V segments, including TRBV6-2 and TRBV6-3, those segments were excluded. Most CMV-associated TCR beta chains appeared to be HLA-restricted in a later analysis, and the HLA associations seemed to be driven largely by CMV exposure. In vitro tests confirmed that a few of the cytomegalovirus-associated TCR beta chains recognize cytomegalovirus antigens. The presence/absence analyses assumed that sequencing depth was roughly uniform across donors, and that assumption may not be true. In a later genetic analysis, fewer N-insertions in productive TCRs were reported among donors in an Asian-associated ancestry cluster than the 666-donor mean. In a later genetic analysis, a missense DCLRE1C variant was associated with V-gene and J-gene trimming of TCR beta chains, and the association was replicated in an independent cohort. Because counts were too low, roughly 18 rarely observed V segments, including chromosome 9 orphons, were left out of the earlier analysis of 587 of the donors. Because HLA typing was unavailable for some donors at each locus, only the typed subset was used in association tests. A further reported finding was that TCR beta sequences accurately predicted the HLA-A and HLA-B alleles for most subjects in the first cohort. Cytomegalovirus status was reported to be diagnosed by the classifier with high specificity and sensitivity in both the original and validation cohorts. Linkage disequilibrium might explain the correlated functional status among segregating V segments, but an unknown experimental factor could not be excluded.

Library construction relied on the immunoSEQ multiplex PCR assay. A mixture of 60 forward primers for TCR Vbeta segments and 13 reverse primers for TCR Jbeta segments was used in the multiplex PCR. A multiplex PCR assay on genomic DNA amplified the CDR3 region of rearranged TCR beta genes. Amplified TCR beta libraries were sequenced as 87-base-pair reads on the Illumina HiSeq System. Per the source publication's procedure: In a later analysis, roughly 80 million unique TCR beta chains were counted across the approximately 640 repertoires, and around 11 million of these chains were shared by at least two donors. To remove PCR and sequencing errors, raw reads were error-corrected and collapsed into unique sequences using a nearest-neighbor algorithm that merged closely related sequences. Alignment of CDR3 sequences to IMGT reference sequences was used to assign V, D and J gene segments. For a sequence to be retained, a match of at least six nucleotides was required to both a V gene segment and a J gene segment. A rearrangement counted as productive if the CDR3 had no stop codons and remained in frame with V and J, and every other rearrangement counted as non-productive. CDR3 was defined by IMGT convention, running from the second conserved V-encoded cysteine to the conserved J-encoded phenylalanine. In an earlier analysis of 587 of the donors, sequences lacking an unambiguous match to a single V gene segment were excluded. An earlier analysis of some 500 of the donors classified V segments as functional when productive rearrangements were above 56.7% and as segregating when the standard deviation between donors was above 5%. A statistical classification framework was built for diagnosing cytomegalovirus status from the catalog of TCR beta chain sequences. In a later analysis, V and J genes were assigned by comparing TCR nucleotide sequences against IMGT/GENE-DB human TR gene sequences. Using the TCRdist pipeline, a later analysis assigned CDR3 sequences along with most-parsimonious VDJ recombination scenarios. In a later analysis, each TCR beta chain was defined by its CDR3 amino acid sequence together with its V-gene family, and reads without a unique V-gene family were excluded. In a later analysis, some 600 highly shared, low-generation-probability nucleotide sequences were removed to address suspected cross-contamination and a sequencing artifact. In a later analysis, a clonal expansion index for each public chain was calculated from normalized within-repertoire ranks of inferred template counts. Generation probabilities in a later analysis came from a VDJ recombination model fitted to out-of-frame rearrangements, and those results were checked against IGoR. A later analysis scored TCR-TCR, TCR-HLA and TCR-CMV co-occurrence with hypergeometric tests, applying a repertoire-size bias correction to TCR pairs. To estimate false discovery rates, a later analysis permuted the HLA or CMV assignments 20 times. In a later analysis, co-occurring TCRs were grouped using DBSCAN, with TCRdist sequence similarity added in when clustering inside HLA-allele-positive subsets. Repertoires with fewer than 30,000 or more than 120,000 public chains, plus five repertoires with anomalous nucleotide sharing, were excluded from co-occurrence clustering. As stored in TCRdb, this immuneACCESS dataset retains in-frame rearrangements with V and J assigned. A fraction of the clones does not appear; measured against another copy, unresolved V genes explain less than half of the discrepancy, and the remainder lacks a known reason. V and J calls and clone size come straight from that table; D and trimming were deduced from the DNA. Per the sample table, the count is around 71,000 clones. Of the sample, approximately 1.7% falls within the top ten clones.

The cohort consisted of hundreds of healthy bone marrow donors. All cohort members were sampled while nominally healthy, although unrecorded immune exposures were likely present. The donor was CMV seronegative and was included in the group of over 300 seronegative cohort members. A peripheral blood sample was collected from each donor, and TCR beta sequencing was performed on peripheral blood mononuclear cells. The Qiagen DNeasy Blood Extraction Kit was used to extract genomic DNA from the blood cell samples. As for this clone: Its antigen specificity is not known.

Compared with germline, V lacks 5 bases and J lacks 6 bases; bases without a gene match: 12. CDR1 and CDR2 are read off the germline V gene as SGHVS and FNYEAQ. The CDR3 sequence holds 15 residues, the cysteine and phenylalanine included. Just CDR3 DNA is preserved here, 45 bases in frame from base 1. The V gene is TRBV7-6 and the J gene is TRBJ2-7; TRBD2 fits 8 bases in the junction. Sequenced input: PBMCs. This TCR came from a woman aged 25 to 39 in good health and CMV-seronegative. CDR3 protein: CASSPTGGARAEQYF. The DNA sequence follows: TGTGCCAGCAGCCCGACCGGGGGGGCAAGGGCCGAGCAGTACTTC.